The clone carrying this TCR beta chain was recorded at least ten times. The antigen is unknown. The entry originates in a study of T-cell reconstitution after alpha-beta-depleted transplantation in children. Notes on the study in general: Newly produced T cells mostly provided counts and TCRbeta diversity after one year, as hyperexpanded clones declined. Diversity of TCRbeta at day 60 was high in some patients, arising from surviving recipient T cells and thymic progenitors. Expanded graft clones numbering several hundred reportedly gave rise to alpha-beta T cells about two months after transplant.

TCRbeta library construction was performed incorporating unique molecular identifiers. Each CDR3 protein gets one entry after TCRdb re-called the PCR reads with MiXCR. The sample has around 450,000 distinct CDR3 sequences; about 10% are singletons. The CDR3 has 18 residues. V lost 6 bases to trimming and J lost 3 bases; unmatched junction nucleotides: 15. The rearrangement joins TRBV12-3 or TRBV12-4 to TRBJ2-7; 12 bases map to TRBD1. The receptor was isolated from a child aged 2-15 years with inherited bone marrow failure, due to receive a stem cell transplant. The specimen comprised PBMCs, sampled before TCRalphabeta/CD19-depleted stem cell transplant. CDR3 nucleotides: TGTGCCAGCAGCCCCGGGACAGGGGGCCCCCATTTCTACTACGAGCAGTACTTC. Its protein product is CASSPGTGGPHFYYEQYF.